Listed below are T cell receptor beta chains from one sample, sequenced in a study of blood T cells in healthy people across ages. TCRdb reprocessed the 5' RACE reads with MiXCR, giving one entry per CDR3 protein. The profile covers over 1,300,000 distinct CDR3 sequences, with around 59% appearing a single time and 5% to 7% taken by the ten largest. The sample taken for sequencing was blood. The receptor source for this set is a man between 18 and 29 years old in good health. CDR3s include the opening cysteine and the closing phenylalanine or tryptophan. D genes are given only for firm matches. The size entry is marked missing in some rows and otherwise reads once, few, many or a size class.

v_gene	j_gene	d_gene	abundance	CDR3aa	CDR3nt
TRBV7-8	TRBJ2-5	.	.	CASSPRRGETQYF	TGTGCCAGCAGCCCCCGCAGGGGAGAGACCCAGTACTTC
TRBV10-3	TRBJ2-2	.	.	CAISSAGELFF	TGTGCCATCAGCAGCGCCGGGGAGCTGTTTTTT
TRBV20-1	TRBJ1-1	.	.	CSASAGGNDEAFF	TGCAGTGCTAGTGCCGGGGGCAATGACGAGGCTTTCTTT
TRBV5-1	TRBJ1-2	.	few	CASSPDSKDGYTF	TGCGCCAGCAGCCCCGACAGCAAAGATGGCTACACCTTC
TRBV28	TRBJ1-1	.	.	CASSKWDTEAFF	TGTGCCAGCAGCAAGTGGGACACTGAAGCTTTCTTT
TRBV4-1	TRBJ2-3	.	few	CASSFQGALTDTQYF	TGCGCCAGCAGCTTCCAGGGAGCCCTCACAGATACGCAGTATTTT
TRBV29-1	TRBJ2-1	.	.	CSVVLISNEQFF	TGCAGCGTTGTTTTGATTAGCAATGAGCAGTTCTTC
TRBV5-4	TRBJ2-7	.	.	CASSLNGGSSYEQYF	TGTGCCAGCAGCTTGAACGGAGGTAGCTCCTACGAGCAGTACTTC
TRBV27	TRBJ2-1	TRBD2	.	CASSLGGEGYNEQFF	TGTGCCAGCAGTTTGGGGGGGGAGGGTTACAATGAGCAGTTCTTC
TRBV6-5	TRBJ2-5	TRBD2	.	CASSPRAGEFGSQYF	TGTGCCAGCAGTCCCCGAGCGGGGGAATTTGGTTCCCAGTACTTC
TRBV6-1	TRBJ2-1	TRBD2	.	CANQEGGSSYNEQFF	TGTGCCAACCAGGAAGGCGGGAGCTCCTACAATGAGCAGTTCTTC
TRBV20-1	TRBJ2-3	TRBD2	.	CSAREARYAAGGSTDTQYF	TGCAGTGCCAGAGAAGCACGGTATGCAGCGGGGGGTAGCACAGATACGCAGTATTTT
TRBV20-1	TRBJ2-7	.	few	CSARDREREQYF	TGCAGTGCTAGGGACCGGGAGCGCGAGCAGTACTTC
TRBV12-3/TRBV12-4	TRBJ2-3	.	few	CASSFVQTHTQYF	TGTGCCAGCAGTTTTGTCCAGACCCATACGCAGTATTTT
TRBV14	TRBJ2-1	.	.	CASSQDRVWGNEQFF	TGTGCCAGCAGCCAAGACAGGGTGTGGGGCAATGAGCAGTTCTTC
TRBV12-3/TRBV12-4	TRBJ2-7	.	once	CASSLGEDRRYEQYF	TGTGCCAGCAGTTTGGGGGAGGACAGGAGATACGAGCAGTACTTC
TRBV2	TRBJ2-3	.	.	CANQPRSHGTDTQYF	TGTGCCAACCAACCCCGTAGCCATGGCACAGATACGCAGTATTTT
TRBV14	TRBJ2-4	.	few	CASSQDLPGTLLGEQYF	TGTGCCAGCAGCCAAGACTTACCCGGGACACTTCTAGGGGAGCAGTACTTC
TRBV7-2	TRBJ1-1	.	.	CASSSQPVQGEAFF	TGTGCCAGCAGCTCACAACCGGTACAGGGTGAAGCTTTCTTT
TRBV27	TRBJ2-4	TRBD1	once	CASRLRAGGGNIQYF	TGTGCCAGCAGGTTAAGGGCAGGGGGTGGTAACATTCAGTACTTC
TRBV5-1	TRBJ2-1	.	.	CASSLMLDEQFF	TGCGCCAGCAGCTTGATGTTAGATGAGCAGTTCTTC
TRBV12-3/TRBV12-4	TRBJ2-4	.	.	CASSSTGRPVAKNIPYF	TGTGCCAGCAGTTCGACAGGCAGGCCAGTAGCCAAAAACATTCCGTACTTC
TRBV5-1	TRBJ1-1	.	.	CASSVDPEGTEAFF	TGCGCCAGCAGCGTAGACCCCGAGGGCACTGAAGCTTTCTTT
TRBV12-3/TRBV12-4	TRBJ1-2	.	.	CASSLEAGGRYGYTF	TGTGCCAGCAGTTTAGAGGCGGGGGGCCGCTATGGCTACACCTTC
TRBV2	TRBJ1-5	TRBD1	.	CASSEAGGQTQHF	TGTGCCAGCAGTGAAGCAGGGGGACAGACCCAGCATTTT
TRBV29-1	TRBJ2-1	TRBD1	.	CSVPRTGSVIGQFF	TGCAGCGTTCCGAGGACAGGGAGTGTAATTGGGCAGTTCTTC
TRBV4-1	TRBJ2-1	TRBD2	few	CASSHQQSSGTLLRFF	TGCGCCAGCAGCCACCAACAATCTAGCGGGACTTTGCTGAGGTTCTTC
TRBV6-5	TRBJ1-5	.	.	CASSPHGSDSNQPQHF	TGTGCCAGCAGTCCACATGGTAGTGATAGCAATCAGCCCCAGCATTTT
TRBV12-3/TRBV12-4	TRBJ1-1	.	.	CASTLTLAFF	TGTGCCAGCACCCTGACCCTAGCTTTCTTT
TRBV6-1	TRBJ1-1	.	few	CASSSPREGNTEAFF	TGTGCCAGCAGCTCTCCCCGCGAGGGCAACACTGAAGCTTTCTTT
TRBV10-3	TRBJ1-1	TRBD1	.	CAIRGTGGQDEAFF	TGTGCCATCAGGGGGACAGGGGGGCAGGATGAAGCTTTCTTT
TRBV10-3	TRBJ2-5	.	.	CAISEAGAQETQYF	TGTGCCATCAGTGAAGCAGGGGCTCAAGAGACCCAGTACTTC
TRBV11-2	TRBJ2-1	TRBD1	.	CASSLLTGAFDEQFF	TGTGCCAGCAGCCTTCTGACAGGGGCATTCGATGAGCAGTTCTTC
TRBV4-2	TRBJ1-1	.	few	CASSRSGANTEAFF	TGTGCCAGCAGCCGGTCGGGAGCGAACACTGAAGCTTTCTTT
TRBV2	TRBJ1-2	TRBD1	.	CASSQDAGQALYGYTF	TGTGCCAGCAGCCAAGACGCGGGACAGGCCCTCTATGGCTACACCTTC
TRBV29-1	TRBJ2-7	.	.	CSVAGAAYEQYF	TGCAGCGTTGCGGGGGCGGCCTACGAGCAGTACTTC
TRBV29-1	TRBJ2-3	TRBD2	.	CSVQLAPSTDTQYF	TGCAGCGTGCAACTAGCGCCGAGCACAGATACGCAGTATTTT
TRBV10-3	TRBJ2-7	.	.	CAISAGSSEQYF	TGTGCCATCTCTGCAGGGTCAAGCGAGCAGTACTTC
TRBV27	TRBJ2-7	.	few	CASSPLWEQYF	TGTGCCAGCAGTCCCCTCTGGGAGCAGTACTTC
TRBV28	TRBJ2-7	.	.	CASGPLHEQYF	TGTGCCAGCGGGCCGCTCCACGAGCAGTACTTC
TRBV27	TRBJ2-4	TRBD1	few	CASSLGTGDWDEKYF	TGTGCCAGCAGTTTAGGGACAGGGGATTGGGACGAGAAGTACTTC
TRBV2	TRBJ2-4	TRBD2	.	CASSPLTSGRANIQYF	TGTGCCAGCAGTCCCCTTACTAGCGGGAGGGCCAACATTCAGTACTTC
TRBV20-1	TRBJ1-1	.	.	CSAPQGLDTEAFF	TGCAGTGCGCCACAGGGTCTAGACACTGAAGCTTTCTTT
TRBV27	TRBJ2-1	.	.	CATRGWTAYNEQFF	TGTGCCACCCGCGGGTGGACTGCTTACAATGAGCAGTTCTTC
TRBV27	TRBJ2-7	.	.	CASSLKFGNYEQYF	TGTGCCAGCAGTTTAAAATTCGGGAACTACGAGCAGTACTTC
TRBV29-1	TRBJ2-7	TRBD1	few	CSVAAGTGVLEQYF	TGCAGCGTTGCGGCCGGGACAGGGGTTCTCGAGCAGTACTTC
TRBV4-2	TRBJ2-4	.	few	CASSQDLQRVNIQYF	TGTGCCAGCAGCCAAGATCTCCAGCGGGTAAACATTCAGTACTTC
TRBV4-1	TRBJ2-3	TRBD1	.	CASSQSAGGVGDTQYF	TGCGCCAGCAGCCAGTCCGCAGGGGGCGTCGGCGATACGCAGTATTTT
TRBV7-2	TRBJ2-5	.	.	CASSPRVVTQYF	TGTGCCAGCAGCCCCCGTGTAGTGACCCAGTACTTC
TRBV20-1	TRBJ2-1	TRBD2	.	CSAVWTSGTGEQFF	TGCAGTGCGGTGTGGACTAGCGGGACTGGGGAGCAGTTCTTC
TRBV20-1	TRBJ2-1	.	.	CSASMPDFNEQFF	TGCAGTGCTAGTATGCCGGATTTCAATGAGCAGTTCTTC